Each of the 19 T cell receptor beta chains below was sequenced from the same sample in a study of cytomegalovirus exposure and HLA in healthy donors. Clones were read by immunoSEQ multiplex PCR, and TCRdb kept only the in-frame ones, dropping some. The sample shows about 260,000 clones, about nine tenths of them seen only once. The sample was PBMCs. The receptors shown here come from a woman aged 25 to 39 in good health and CMV-seronegative.

This clone occurred once. This chain links TRBV29-1 with TRBJ2-4; TRBD1 might be the D (6 bases). The germline V gene has CDR1 SQVTM and CDR2 ANQGSEA. V was cut by 5 bases and J by 7 bases, with 12 bases left in between. The CDR3 sequence is 12 residues long. The CDR3 nucleotides read TGCAGCGTTCAGGGGTCGTCGAACATTCAGTACTTC. Encoded protein: CSVQGSSNIQYF.

The V and J genes are TRBV7-9 and TRBJ2-1; 10 bases map to TRBD2. This CDR3 comprises 13 residues. V was pared by 6 bases and J by 15 bases, with 11 bases of the junction left unmatched. CDR1 SEHNR and CDR2 FQNEAQ come from the germline V gene (reference sequence). CDR3 nucleotides: TGTGCCAGCAGGACAGCGGGAGGGCCGGGATGGTTCTTC. Protein: CASRTAGGPGWFF.

This clone has just a few counts. This chain's CDR3 is CAISESQEAFF. For the CDR3, the DNA is TGTGCCATCAGTGAGTCCCAGGAAGCTTTCTTT. J is TRBJ1-1 and V is TRBV10-3; no clear D gene. This CDR3 region has 11 residues. The ends were cut back, 0 bases at V and 8 bases at J, with 4 bases in the middle. The germline gives CDR1 ENHRY, CDR2 SYGVKD.

This clone appeared a few times. The genes are TRBV4-2 and TRBJ2-2, with D unclear. The CDR3 has 11 amino acids. Germline lookup yields CDR1 LGHNA and CDR2 YNFKEQ. V dropped 4 bases and J dropped 6 bases, with 3 bases sitting between them. CDR3 region: CASSPSGELFF. The CDR3 nucleotides are TGTGCCAGCAGCCCTTCCGGGGAGCTGTTTTTT.

This clone was found once. V and J are TRBV5-6 and TRBJ2-7; D gene unclear. The CDR3 runs 14 residues. Germline V CDR1 and CDR2: SGHDT, YYEEEE. Trimming left V 4 bases short and J 3 bases short, with 14 bases between. As DNA, the CDR3 is TGTGCCAGCAGCCGCCGTGACGTTATCTACGAGCAGTACTTC. Its protein product is CASSRRDVIYEQYF. Full variable domain (remainder filled in from reference TRBV5-6 and TRBJ2-7): DAGVTQSPTHLIKTRGQQVTLRCSPKSGHDTVSWYQQALGQGPQFIFQYYEEEERQRGNFPDRFSGHQFPNYSSELNVNALLLGDSALYLCASSRRDVIYEQYFGPGTRLTVT.

The genes are TRBV5-4 and TRBJ2-7; D unresolved. The CDR3 length is 16 residues. V dropped 0 bases and J dropped 3 bases, with 16 bases sitting between them. Germline-derived CDR1 and CDR2 are SGHNT and YYREEE (reference sequence). This CDR3 is CASSLGASVKDYEQYF. CDR3 DNA: TGTGCCAGCAGCTTGGGAGCCTCGGTTAAGGACTACGAGCAGTACTTC.

The gene calls are TRBV11-3 and TRBJ2-7, with D perhaps matching TRBD2 (6 bases). Germline assignment: CDR1 SGHNT and CDR2 YENEEA. V gave up 3 bases and J gave up 3 bases, with 21 bases separating them. The CDR3 contains 17 residues. The CDR3 loop is CASSFSTFSGILYEQYF. CDR3 nucleotides: TGTGCCAGCAGCTTTAGCACGTTTAGCGGAATCCTCTACGAGCAGTACTTC.

V usage is TRBV6-1 and J usage is TRBJ1-4; TRBD1 is a possible D gene (6 bases). CDR1 and CDR2 (germline): MNHNS, SASEGT. This CDR3 is built from 15 residues. Trimming took 7 bases from V and 3 from J, leaving 15 bases between them. The CDR3 is CASTVNRASNEKLFF. Written as DNA, the CDR3 is TGTGCCAGCACCGTAAACAGGGCCTCTAATGAAAAACTGTTTTTT.

The chain uses TRBV6-5 and TRBJ2-1, with D tentatively TRBD1 (5 bases). V gave up 8 bases and J gave up 2 bases, with 13 bases separating them. This CDR3 spans 14 amino acids. CDR1 MNHEY and CDR2 SVGAGI come from the germline V gene. CDR3 sequence (DNA): TGTGCCAGCCAAACCCGACAGACCTACAATGAGCAGTTCTTC. Amino acids: CASQTRQTYNEQFF.

V usage is TRBV7-9 and J usage is TRBJ1-4; D perhaps matches TRBD1 (5 bases). V was shortened by 2 bases and J by 6 bases, with 7 bases between the two germline ends. The length of the CDR3 is 13 residues. Germline V gene lookup returns CDR1 SEHNR and CDR2 FQNEAQ (reference sequence). CDR3 nucleotides: TGTGCCAGCAGCTTAAGGGGCGATGAAAAACTGTTTTTT. This translates into CASSLRGDEKLFF.

CDR3 sequence reads: CASSETLADPSQTQYF. Here the CDR3 DNA reads TGTGCCAGCAGCGAAACCCTAGCGGACCCCAGCCAGACCCAGTACTTC. This rearrangement joins TRBV9 to TRBJ2-5; TRBD2 agrees at 7 bases. From germline, CDR1 is SGDLS and CDR2 YYNGEE. There are 16 residues in the CDR3. With 3 bases clipped from V and 6 bases from J, the junction kept 14 bases outside the gene matches.

The chain combines TRBV7-6 with TRBJ2-1, with TRBD2 matching over 7 bases. Germline assignment: CDR1 SGHVS and CDR2 FNYEAQ. V trimming: 3 bases; J trimming: 3 bases; junction bases outside the gene matches: 5. The CDR3 is made up of 15 amino acids. CDR3 DNA: TGTGCCAGCAGCTTCCCCGGGAGGAACTACAATGAGCAGTTCTTC. Protein: CASSFPGRNYNEQFF. Full variable domain (outside the CDR3, taken from reference TRBV7-6 and TRBJ2-1): GAGVSQSPRYKVTKRGQDVALRCDPISGHVSLYWYRQALGQGPEFLTYFNYEAQQDKSGLPNDRFSAERPEGSISTLTIQRTEQRDSAMYRCASSFPGRNYNEQFFGPGTRLTVL.

This clone appeared a single time. This chain links TRBV5-6 with TRBJ2-5, with TRBD2 matching 7 bases. The V gene's germline CDR1 is SGHDT and CDR2 YYEEEE. The CDR3 runs 16 residues. V trimming: 1 base; J trimming: 5 bases; junction bases outside the gene matches: 11. Here the CDR3 reads CASSLQGLVPRETQYF. DNA of the CDR3: TGTGCCAGCAGCTTGCAAGGACTAGTACCCAGGGAGACCCAGTACTTC.

Written as DNA, the CDR3 is TGTGCCAGCAGCTGCCCGGGACGGGTGGCCCAGTACTTC. This encodes CASSCPGRVAQYF. The chain carries TRBV21-1 and TRBJ2-5. TRBV21-1 has pseudogene status. The CDR3 has 13 amino acids.

The rearrangement links TRBV27 to TRBJ2-3; a possible D gene is TRBD2 (5 bases). Trimming stripped 3 bases from V and 6 bases from J, with 16 bases between. This CDR3 region has 15 residues. The germline gives CDR1 MNHEY, CDR2 SMNVEV (reference sequence). The CDR3 DNA reads as TGTGCCAGCAGTTTGAGACTAACCCGGGTGGATACGCAGTATTTT. Encoded protein: CASSLRLTRVDTQYF.

This chain connects TRBV6-1 to TRBJ2-5; D gene ambiguous. This CDR3 is built from 14 residues. The germline gives CDR1 MNHNS, CDR2 SASEGT. Trimming left V 0 bases short and J 4 bases short, with 9 bases between. CDR3 loop: CASSEALSRETQYF. In DNA form, the CDR3 reads TGTGCCAGCAGTGAAGCTCTGTCTAGAGAGACCCAGTACTTC.

This clone showed up just a few times. The chain joins TRBV29-1 to TRBJ1-1; D is uncertain. CDR1 SQVTM and CDR2 ANQGSEA come from the germline V gene. The CDR3 is made up of 12 amino acids. The V and J ends lost 4 bases and 2 bases respectively, with 8 bases between them. The CDR3 here is CSVGRVNTEAFF. The CDR3 nucleotides are TGCAGCGTTGGTAGGGTTAACACTGAAGCTTTCTTT.

This chain joins TRBV7-8 and TRBJ2-1; 9 bases are shared with TRBD2. CDR1 and CDR2 (germline): SGHVS, FQNEAQ. The CDR3 spans 14 residues. After removal of 5 bases from V and 12 bases from J, the junction contained 11 bases not matched to a gene. CDR3 DNA sequence: TGTGCCAGCAGCCTCCTTGCGGGAGGGCCGTGGCAGTTCTTC. Amino acids: CASSLLAGGPWQFF.

The V call is TRBV7-9, the J call TRBJ2-3, with 7 bases identical to TRBD2. This CDR3 has 18 amino acids. Germline loops: CDR1 SEHNR, CDR2 FQNEAQ (reference sequence). The trim removed 3 bases at V and 3 bases at J, leaving 15 bases unmatched. CDR3 residues: CASSLLGGSSYLTDTQYF. Written as DNA, the CDR3 is TGTGCCAGCAGCTTGCTGGGCGGGAGTTCCTATCTGACAGATACGCAGTATTTT.